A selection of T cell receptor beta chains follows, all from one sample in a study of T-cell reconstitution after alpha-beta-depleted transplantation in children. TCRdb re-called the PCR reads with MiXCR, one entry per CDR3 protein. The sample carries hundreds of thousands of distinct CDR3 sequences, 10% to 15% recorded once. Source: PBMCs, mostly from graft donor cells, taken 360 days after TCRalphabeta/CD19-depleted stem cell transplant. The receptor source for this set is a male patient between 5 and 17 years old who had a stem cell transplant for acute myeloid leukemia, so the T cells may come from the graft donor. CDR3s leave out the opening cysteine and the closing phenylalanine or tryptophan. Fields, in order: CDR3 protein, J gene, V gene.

cdr3_aa: SAKRGFYEQY; j_call: TRBJ2-7; v_call: TRBV20-1
cdr3_aa: ASSVSSGEQF; j_call: TRBJ2-1; v_call: TRBV19
cdr3_aa: SLGSGINEQY; j_call: TRBJ2-7; v_call: TRBV20-1
cdr3_aa: ASSSTTGAAYEQY; j_call: TRBJ2-7; v_call: TRBV6-2/TRBV6-3
cdr3_aa: SVEGPFTAPGNTIY; j_call: TRBJ1-3; v_call: TRBV29-1
cdr3_aa: ASSTQGFPYEQY; j_call: TRBJ2-7; v_call: TRBV7-2
cdr3_aa: ASTSRLYEQY; j_call: TRBJ2-7; v_call: TRBV11-3
cdr3_aa: SAASQF; j_call: TRBJ2-1; v_call: TRBV20-1
cdr3_aa: ASSLDWGDNEQF; j_call: TRBJ2-1; v_call: TRBV12-3/TRBV12-4
cdr3_aa: ASTQGRLEKLF; j_call: TRBJ1-4; v_call: TRBV6-1
cdr3_aa: ASSPPGTSGIVQY; j_call: TRBJ2-7; v_call: TRBV4-2
cdr3_aa: ASSSAGTSGSNSYNEQF; j_call: TRBJ2-1; v_call: TRBV7-8
cdr3_aa: ASSTALASTDTQY; j_call: TRBJ2-3; v_call: TRBV5-1
cdr3_aa: ASSRGAGGPYEQY; j_call: TRBJ2-7; v_call: TRBV5-4
cdr3_aa: ASNQGTDTQY; j_call: TRBJ2-3; v_call: TRBV5-1
cdr3_aa: ASSIRGAGLYNEQF; j_call: TRBJ2-1; v_call: TRBV6-2/TRBV6-3
cdr3_aa: ATGRETQY; j_call: TRBJ2-5; v_call: TRBV11-2
cdr3_aa: SALAITRETQY; j_call: TRBJ2-5; v_call: TRBV20-1
cdr3_aa: ASSLATGGNEKLF; j_call: TRBJ1-4; v_call: TRBV5-1
cdr3_aa: ASSQETDEETQY; j_call: TRBJ2-5; v_call: TRBV3-1